This T cell receptor (beta chain) was found in a study of shared clonotypes between healthy human individuals. Across the study: The study enrolled a couple of women and three men aged 18 to 49.

Repertoires were generated with immunoSEQ multiplex PCR, while TCRdb's copy carries only in-frame clones and drops some. Altogether 2 million to 2.5 million clones are present, 85% to 95% being singletons, with the ten largest covering 0.3% to 0.4%. Study conclusions and caveats: Donor clonotype sharing was expected to depend on sequencing depth.

Comment on this clone: Its antigen is as yet unknown.

This CDR3 is built from 16 residues. CDR1 is LGHNA and CDR2 is YNFKEQ in the germline V gene. V was cut by 1 base and J by 5 bases, with 14 bases left in between. Each donor was a Caucasian adult residing in Nashville, Tennessee. The chain joins TRBV4-2 to TRBJ1-4; D is possibly TRBD1 (6 bases). Material for sequencing was naive CD4+ T cells from PBMCs. Regarding subset: CD45RA+ positively selected. This sequence was found in a man aged 18 to 30 in good health. Some clones in this sample may be carry-over from other donors' samples. In DNA form, the CDR3 reads TGTGCCAGCAGCCAAGGGCGGAGGGGGTTAAATGAAAAACTGTTTTTT. It translates to CASSQGRRGLNEKLFF.